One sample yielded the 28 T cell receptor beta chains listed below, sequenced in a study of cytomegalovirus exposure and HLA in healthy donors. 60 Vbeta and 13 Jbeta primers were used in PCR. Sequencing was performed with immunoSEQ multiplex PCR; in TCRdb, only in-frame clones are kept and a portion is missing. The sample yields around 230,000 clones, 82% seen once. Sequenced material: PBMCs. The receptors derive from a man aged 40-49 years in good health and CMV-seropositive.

As DNA, the CDR3 is TGTGCCAGTAGCGAGCGGGAGTACTACAATGAGCAGTTCTTC. This codes for CASSEREYYNEQFF. This sequence joins TRBV19 and TRBJ2-1; 8 bases map to TRBD2. This CDR3 contains 14 residues. After removal of 6 bases from V and 3 bases from J, the junction contained 4 bases not matched to a gene. Germline V gene data show CDR1 as LNHDA and CDR2 as SQIVND (reference sequence).

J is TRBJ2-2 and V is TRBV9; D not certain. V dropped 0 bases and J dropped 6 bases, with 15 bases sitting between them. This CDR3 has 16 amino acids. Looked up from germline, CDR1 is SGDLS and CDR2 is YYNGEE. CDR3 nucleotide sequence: TGTGCCAGCAGCGTAGGATTACTCCCGGTGGCCGGGGAGCTGTTTTTT. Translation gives CASSVGLLPVAGELFF.

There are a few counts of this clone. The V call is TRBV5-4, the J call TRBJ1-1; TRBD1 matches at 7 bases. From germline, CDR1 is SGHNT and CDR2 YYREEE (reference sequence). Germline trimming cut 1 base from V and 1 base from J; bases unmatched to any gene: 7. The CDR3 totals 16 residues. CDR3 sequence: CASSLSTGASNTEAFF. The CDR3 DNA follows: TGTGCCAGCAGCTTGAGTACAGGGGCCTCGAACACTGAAGCTTTCTTT.

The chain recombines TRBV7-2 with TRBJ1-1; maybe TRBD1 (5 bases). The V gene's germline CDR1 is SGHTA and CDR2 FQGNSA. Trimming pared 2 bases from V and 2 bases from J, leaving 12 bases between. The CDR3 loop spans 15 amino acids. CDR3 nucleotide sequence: TGTGCCAGCAGCTTATTTAGCGGGGCTAACACTGAAGCTTTCTTT. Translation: CASSLFSGANTEAFF.

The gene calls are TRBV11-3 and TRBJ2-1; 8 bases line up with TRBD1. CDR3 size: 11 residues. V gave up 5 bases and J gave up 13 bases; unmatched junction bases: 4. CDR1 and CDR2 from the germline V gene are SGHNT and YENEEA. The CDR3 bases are TGTGCCAGCAGCCTGGGACAGGATCAGTTCTTC. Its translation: CASSLGQDQFF.

The chain's CDR3 is CASSFPGQGAEETQYF. CDR3 DNA: TGCGCCAGCAGTTTTCCGGGACAGGGGGCGGAAGAGACCCAGTACTTC. V is TRBV5-1 and J is TRBJ2-5; 12 bases are shared with TRBD1. From germline, CDR1 is SGHRS and CDR2 YFSETQ. With V trimmed by 5 bases and J by 3 bases, 8 bases remained unmatched. This CDR3 region has 16 residues.

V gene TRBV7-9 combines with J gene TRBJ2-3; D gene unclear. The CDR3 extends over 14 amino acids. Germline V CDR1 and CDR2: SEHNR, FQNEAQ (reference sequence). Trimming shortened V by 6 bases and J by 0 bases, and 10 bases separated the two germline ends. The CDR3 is CASRRSTSTDTQYF. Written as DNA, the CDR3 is TGTGCCAGCAGACGATCGACTAGCACAGATACGCAGTATTTT.

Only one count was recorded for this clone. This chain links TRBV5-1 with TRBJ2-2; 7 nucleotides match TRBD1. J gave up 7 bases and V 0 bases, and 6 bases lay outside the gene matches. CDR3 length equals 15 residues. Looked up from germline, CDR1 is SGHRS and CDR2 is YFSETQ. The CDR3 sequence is CASSLEGARVGELFF. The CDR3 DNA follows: TGCGCCAGCAGCTTGGAGGGGGCGCGAGTCGGGGAGCTGTTTTTT.

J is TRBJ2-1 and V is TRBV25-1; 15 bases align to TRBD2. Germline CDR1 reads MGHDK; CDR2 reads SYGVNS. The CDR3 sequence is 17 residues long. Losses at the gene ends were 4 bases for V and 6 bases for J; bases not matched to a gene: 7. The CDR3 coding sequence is TGTGCCAGCAGTGCCCGGACTAGCGGGAGGGCCCTCAATGAGCAGTTCTTC. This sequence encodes CASSARTSGRALNEQFF.

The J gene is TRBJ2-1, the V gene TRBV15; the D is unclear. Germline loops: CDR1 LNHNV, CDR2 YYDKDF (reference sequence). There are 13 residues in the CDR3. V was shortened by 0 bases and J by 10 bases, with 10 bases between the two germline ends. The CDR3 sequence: CATSRDVAQEQFF. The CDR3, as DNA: TGTGCCACCAGCAGAGATGTGGCACAGGAGCAGTTCTTC.

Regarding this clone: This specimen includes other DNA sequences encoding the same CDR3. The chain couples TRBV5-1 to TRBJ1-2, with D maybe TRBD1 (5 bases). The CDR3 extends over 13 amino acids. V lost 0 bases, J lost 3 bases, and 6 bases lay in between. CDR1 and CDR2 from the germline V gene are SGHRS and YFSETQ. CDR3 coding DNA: TGCGCCAGCAGCTTGGTAGGGGACTATGGCTACACCTTC. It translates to CASSLVGDYGYTF.

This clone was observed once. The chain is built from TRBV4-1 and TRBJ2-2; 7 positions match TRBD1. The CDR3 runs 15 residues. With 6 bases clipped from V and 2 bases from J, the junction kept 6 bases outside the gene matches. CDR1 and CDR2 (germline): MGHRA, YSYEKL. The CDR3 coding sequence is TGCGCCAGCAGGAGACAGGGAATAAACACCGGGGAGCTGTTTTTT. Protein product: CASRRQGINTGELFF.

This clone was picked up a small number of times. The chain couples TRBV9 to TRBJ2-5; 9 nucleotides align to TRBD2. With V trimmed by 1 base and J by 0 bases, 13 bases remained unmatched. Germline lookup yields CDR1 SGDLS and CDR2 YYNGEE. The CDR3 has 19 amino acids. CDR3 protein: CASSVLQDPEREDQETQYF. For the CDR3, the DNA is TGTGCCAGCAGCGTACTACAGGACCCGGAGCGGGAGGACCAAGAGACCCAGTACTTC. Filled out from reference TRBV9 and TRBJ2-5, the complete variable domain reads DSGVTQTPKHLITATGQRVTLRCSPRSGDLSVYWYQQSLDQGLQFLIQYYNGEERAKGNILERFSAQQFPDLHSELNLSSLELGDSALYFCASSVLQDPEREDQETQYFGPGTRLLVL.

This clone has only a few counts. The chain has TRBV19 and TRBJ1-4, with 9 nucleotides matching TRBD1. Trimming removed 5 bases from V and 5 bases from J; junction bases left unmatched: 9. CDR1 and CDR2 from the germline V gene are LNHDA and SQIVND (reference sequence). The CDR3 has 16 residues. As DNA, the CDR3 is TGTGCCAGTAGTCCCCCGGGACAGGGACTAAATGAAAAACTGTTTTTT. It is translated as CASSPPGQGLNEKLFF.

CDR3 sequence reads: CASSLVLGLGVYEQYF. CDR3 DNA sequence: TGTGCCAGCAGCTTAGTTCTAGGACTAGGAGTCTACGAGCAGTACTTC. This chain uses TRBV7-9 with TRBJ2-7; TRBD2 matches at 7 bases. Germline V gene data show CDR1 as SEHNR and CDR2 as FQNEAQ (reference sequence). Trimming removed 1 base from V and 3 bases from J; junction bases left unmatched: 9. CDR3 length equals 16 residues.

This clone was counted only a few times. In DNA form, the CDR3 reads TGTGCCAGCAGTTACCGTGGGAGCGGGTTTCTAGGTGAGCAGTTCTTC. Its protein product is CASSYRGSGFLGEQFF. This chain links TRBV6-5 with TRBJ2-1; tentative D call: TRBD2 (6 bases). Germline CDR1 MNHEY, CDR2 SVGAGI. Trimming cost V 2 bases and J 9 bases, with 20 bases left between them. The CDR3 is 16 amino acids.

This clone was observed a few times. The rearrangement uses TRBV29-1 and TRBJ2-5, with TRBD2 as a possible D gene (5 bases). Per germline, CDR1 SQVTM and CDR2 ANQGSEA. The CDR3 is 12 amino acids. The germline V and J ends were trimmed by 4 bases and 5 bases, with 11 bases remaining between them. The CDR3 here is CSVVTGEETQYF. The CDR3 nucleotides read TGCAGCGTTGTAACCGGGGAGGAGACCCAGTACTTC.

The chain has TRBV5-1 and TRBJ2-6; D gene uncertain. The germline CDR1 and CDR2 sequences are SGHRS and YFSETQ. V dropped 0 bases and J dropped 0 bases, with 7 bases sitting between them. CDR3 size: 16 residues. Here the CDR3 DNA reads TGCGCCAGCAGCTTGGAGAGTCCCTCTGGGGCCAACGTCCTGACTTTC. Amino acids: CASSLESPSGANVLTF.

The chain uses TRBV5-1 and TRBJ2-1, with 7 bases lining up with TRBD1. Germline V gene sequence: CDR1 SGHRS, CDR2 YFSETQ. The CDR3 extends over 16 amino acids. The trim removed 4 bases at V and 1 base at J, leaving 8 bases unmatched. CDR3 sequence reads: CASSASTGDSYNEQFF. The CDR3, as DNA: TGCGCCAGCAGCGCGTCTACAGGGGATTCCTACAATGAGCAGTTCTTC.

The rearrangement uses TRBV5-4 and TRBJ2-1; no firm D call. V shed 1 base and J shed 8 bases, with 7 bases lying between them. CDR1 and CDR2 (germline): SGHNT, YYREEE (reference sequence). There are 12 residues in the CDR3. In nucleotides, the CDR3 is TGTGCCAGCAGCTTGAACCCGGATGAGCAGTTCTTC. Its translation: CASSLNPDEQFF.

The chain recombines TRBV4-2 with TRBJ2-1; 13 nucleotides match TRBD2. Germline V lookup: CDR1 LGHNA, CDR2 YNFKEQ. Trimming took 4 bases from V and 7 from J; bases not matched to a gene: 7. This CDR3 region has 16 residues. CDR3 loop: CASSLVLAGGRNEQFF. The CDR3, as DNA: TGTGCCAGCAGCCTTGTACTAGCGGGAGGGCGGAATGAGCAGTTCTTC.

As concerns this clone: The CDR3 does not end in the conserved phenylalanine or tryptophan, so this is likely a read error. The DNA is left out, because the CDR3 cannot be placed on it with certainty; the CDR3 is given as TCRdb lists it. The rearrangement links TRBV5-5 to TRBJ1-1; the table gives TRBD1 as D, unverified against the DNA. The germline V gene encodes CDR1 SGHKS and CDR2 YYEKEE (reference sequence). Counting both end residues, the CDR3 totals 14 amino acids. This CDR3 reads CASRETGGSGFWVN.

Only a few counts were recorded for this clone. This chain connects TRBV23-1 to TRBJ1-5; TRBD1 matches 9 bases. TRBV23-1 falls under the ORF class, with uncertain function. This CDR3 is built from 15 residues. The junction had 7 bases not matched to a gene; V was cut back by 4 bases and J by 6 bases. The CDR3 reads CASSRRLGQGQPQHF. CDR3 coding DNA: TGCGCCAGCAGTCGAAGGTTGGGACAGGGTCAGCCCCAGCATTTT.

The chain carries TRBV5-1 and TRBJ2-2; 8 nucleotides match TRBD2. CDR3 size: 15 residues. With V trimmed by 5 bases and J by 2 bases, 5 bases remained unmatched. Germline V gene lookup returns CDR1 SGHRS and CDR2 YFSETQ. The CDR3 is CASRRTSPNTGELFF. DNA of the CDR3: TGCGCCAGCAGGCGGACTAGCCCTAACACCGGGGAGCTGTTTTTT.

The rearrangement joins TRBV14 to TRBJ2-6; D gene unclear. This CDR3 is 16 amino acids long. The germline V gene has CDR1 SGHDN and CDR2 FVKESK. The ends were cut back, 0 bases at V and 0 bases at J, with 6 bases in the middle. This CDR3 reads CASSQEAFSGANVLTF. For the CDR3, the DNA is TGTGCCAGCAGCCAAGAAGCCTTCTCTGGGGCCAACGTCCTGACTTTC.

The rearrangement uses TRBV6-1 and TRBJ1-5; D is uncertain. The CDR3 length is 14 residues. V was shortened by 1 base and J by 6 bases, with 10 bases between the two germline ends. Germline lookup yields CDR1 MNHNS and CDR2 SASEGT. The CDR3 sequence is CASSEVGETQPQHF. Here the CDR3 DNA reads TGTGCCAGCAGTGAAGTTGGGGAGACTCAGCCCCAGCATTTT.

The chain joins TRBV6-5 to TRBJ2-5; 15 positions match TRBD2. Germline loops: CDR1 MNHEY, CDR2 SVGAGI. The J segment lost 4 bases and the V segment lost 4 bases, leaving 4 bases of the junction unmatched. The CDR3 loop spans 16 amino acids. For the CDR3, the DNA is TGTGCCAGCAGTTCGAGGACTAGCGGGAGGGGAGAGACCCAGTACTTC. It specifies CASSSRTSGRGETQYF.

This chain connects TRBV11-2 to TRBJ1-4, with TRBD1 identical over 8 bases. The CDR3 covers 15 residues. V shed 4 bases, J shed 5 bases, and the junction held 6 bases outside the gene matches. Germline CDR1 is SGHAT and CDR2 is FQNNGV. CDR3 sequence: CASSSTGTGNEKLFF. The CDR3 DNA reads TGTGCCAGCAGCTCAACCGGGACAGGAAATGAAAAACTGTTTTTT.